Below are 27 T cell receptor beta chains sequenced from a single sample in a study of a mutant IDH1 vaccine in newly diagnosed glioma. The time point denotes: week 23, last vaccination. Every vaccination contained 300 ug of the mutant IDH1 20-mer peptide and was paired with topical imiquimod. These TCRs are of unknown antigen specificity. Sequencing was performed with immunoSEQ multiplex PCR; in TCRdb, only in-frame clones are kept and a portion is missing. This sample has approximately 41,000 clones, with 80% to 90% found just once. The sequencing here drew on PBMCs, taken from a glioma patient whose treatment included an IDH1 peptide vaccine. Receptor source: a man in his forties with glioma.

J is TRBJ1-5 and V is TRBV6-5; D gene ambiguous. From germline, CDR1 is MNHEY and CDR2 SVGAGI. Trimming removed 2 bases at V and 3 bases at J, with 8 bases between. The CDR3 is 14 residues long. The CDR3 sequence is CASSYGRYNQPQHF. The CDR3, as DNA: TGTGCCAGCAGTTACGGACGGTACAATCAGCCCCAGCATTTT.

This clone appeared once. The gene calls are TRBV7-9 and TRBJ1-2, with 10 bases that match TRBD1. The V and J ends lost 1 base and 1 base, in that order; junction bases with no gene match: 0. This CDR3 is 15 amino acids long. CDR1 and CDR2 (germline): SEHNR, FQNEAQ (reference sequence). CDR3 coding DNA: TGTGCCAGCAGCTTAGGGACAGGGGGTAACTATGGCTACACCTTC. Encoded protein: CASSLGTGGNYGYTF.

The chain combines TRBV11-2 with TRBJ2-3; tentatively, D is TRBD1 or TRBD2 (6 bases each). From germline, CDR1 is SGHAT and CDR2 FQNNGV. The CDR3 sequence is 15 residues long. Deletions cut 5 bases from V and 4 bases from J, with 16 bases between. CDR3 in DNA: TGTGCCAGCAGCCCCCAAGGGGGGTCCCCAGATACGCAGTATTTT. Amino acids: CASSPQGGSPDTQYF.

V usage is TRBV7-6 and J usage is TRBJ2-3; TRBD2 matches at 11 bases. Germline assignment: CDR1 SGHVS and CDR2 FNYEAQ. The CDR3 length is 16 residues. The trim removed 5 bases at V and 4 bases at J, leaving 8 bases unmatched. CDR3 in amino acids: CASSPAGLAGPDTQYF. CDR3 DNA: TGTGCCAGCAGCCCCGCTGGACTAGCGGGCCCAGATACGCAGTATTTT.

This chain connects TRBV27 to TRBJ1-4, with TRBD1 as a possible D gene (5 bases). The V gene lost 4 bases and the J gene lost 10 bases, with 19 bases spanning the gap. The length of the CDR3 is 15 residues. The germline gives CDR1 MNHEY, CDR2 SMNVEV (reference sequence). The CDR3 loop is CASSSSGTKEGKLFF. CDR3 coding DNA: TGTGCCAGCAGTTCGTCAGGGACGAAGGAAGGAAAACTGTTTTTT.

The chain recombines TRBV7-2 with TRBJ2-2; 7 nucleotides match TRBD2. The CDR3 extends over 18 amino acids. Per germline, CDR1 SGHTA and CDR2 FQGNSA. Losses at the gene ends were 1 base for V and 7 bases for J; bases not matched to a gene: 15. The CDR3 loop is CASSLVSGIGRLGGELFF. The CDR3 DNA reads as TGTGCCAGCAGCTTAGTGTCAGGGATCGGGAGGTTAGGCGGGGAGCTGTTTTTT.

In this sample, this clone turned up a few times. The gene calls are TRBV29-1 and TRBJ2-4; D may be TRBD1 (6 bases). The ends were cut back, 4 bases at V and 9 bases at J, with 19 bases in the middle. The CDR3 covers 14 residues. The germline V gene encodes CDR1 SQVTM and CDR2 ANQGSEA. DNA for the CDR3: TGCAGCGTTGGTTCAGGGGAAGCGCCGAGCATTCAGTACTTC. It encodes CSVGSGEAPSIQYF.

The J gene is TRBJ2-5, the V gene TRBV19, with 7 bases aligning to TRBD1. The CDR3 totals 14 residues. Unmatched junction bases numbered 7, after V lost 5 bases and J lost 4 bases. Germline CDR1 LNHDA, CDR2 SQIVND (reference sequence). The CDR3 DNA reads TGTGCCAGTAGTTCCGGACAGGAGGTAGAGACCCAGTACTTC. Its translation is CASSSGQEVETQYF.

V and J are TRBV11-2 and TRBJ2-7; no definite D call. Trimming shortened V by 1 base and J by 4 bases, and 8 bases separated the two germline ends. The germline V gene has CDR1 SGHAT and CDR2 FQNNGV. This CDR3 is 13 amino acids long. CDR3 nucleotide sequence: TGTGCCAGCAGCTTAGTCGGGCTTTACGAGCAGTACTTC. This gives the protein CASSLVGLYEQYF. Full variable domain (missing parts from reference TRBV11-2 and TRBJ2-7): EAGVAQSPRYKIIEKRQSVAFWCNPISGHATLYWYQQILGQGPKLLIQFQNNGVVDDSQLPKDRFSAERLKGVDSTLKIQPAKLEDSAVYLCASSLVGLYEQYFGPGTRLTVT.

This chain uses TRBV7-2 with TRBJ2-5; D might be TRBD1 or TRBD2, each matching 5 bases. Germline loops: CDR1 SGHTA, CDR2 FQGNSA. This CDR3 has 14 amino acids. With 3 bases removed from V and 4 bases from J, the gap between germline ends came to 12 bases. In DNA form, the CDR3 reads TGTGCCAGCAGCTTGGGACCCATCAGAGAGACCCAGTACTTC. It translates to CASSLGPIRETQYF.

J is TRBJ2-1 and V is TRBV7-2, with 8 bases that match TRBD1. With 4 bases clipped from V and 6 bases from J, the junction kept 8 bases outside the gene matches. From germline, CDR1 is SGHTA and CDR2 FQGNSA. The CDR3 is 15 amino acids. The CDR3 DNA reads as TGTGCCAGCAGCTCCCAGGGGGCGCGTGGCAATGAGCAGTTCTTC. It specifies CASSSQGARGNEQFF.

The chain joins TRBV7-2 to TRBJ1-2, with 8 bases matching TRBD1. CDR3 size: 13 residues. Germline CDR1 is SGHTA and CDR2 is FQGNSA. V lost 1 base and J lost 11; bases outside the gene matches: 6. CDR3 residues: CASSLDSRGPYTF. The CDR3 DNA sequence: TGTGCCAGCAGCTTAGACAGCAGGGGGCCGTACACCTTC. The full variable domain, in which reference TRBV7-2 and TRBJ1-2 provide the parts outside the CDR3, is GAGVSQSPSNKVTEKGKDVELRCDPISGHTALYWYRQSLGQGLEFLIYFQGNSAPDKSGLPSDRFSAERTGGSVSTLTIQRTQQEDSAVYLCASSLDSRGPYTFGSGTRLTVV.

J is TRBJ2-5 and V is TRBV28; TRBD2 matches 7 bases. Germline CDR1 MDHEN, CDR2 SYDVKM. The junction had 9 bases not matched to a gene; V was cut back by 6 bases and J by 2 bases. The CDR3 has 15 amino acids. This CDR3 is CASRNYRTRQETQYF. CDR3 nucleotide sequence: TGTGCCAGCAGGAATTATCGGACTAGGCAAGAGACCCAGTACTTC. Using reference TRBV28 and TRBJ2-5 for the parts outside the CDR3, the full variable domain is DVKVTQSSRYLVKRTGEKVFLECVQDMDHENMFWYRQDPGLGLRLIYFSYDVKMKEKGDIPEGYSVSREKKERFSLILESASTNQTSMYLCASRNYRTRQETQYFGPGTRLLVL.

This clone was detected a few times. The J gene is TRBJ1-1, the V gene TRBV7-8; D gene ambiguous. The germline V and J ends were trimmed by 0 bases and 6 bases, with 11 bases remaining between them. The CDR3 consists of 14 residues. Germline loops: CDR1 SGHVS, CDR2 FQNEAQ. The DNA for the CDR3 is TGTGCCAGCAGCTTAGCGATGGGGAAAGCTGAAGCTTTCTTT. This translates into CASSLAMGKAEAFF.

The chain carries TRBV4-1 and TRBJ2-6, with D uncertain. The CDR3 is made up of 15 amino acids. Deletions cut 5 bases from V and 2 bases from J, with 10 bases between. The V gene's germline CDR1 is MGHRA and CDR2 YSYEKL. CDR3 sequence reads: CASSMGLTGANVLTF. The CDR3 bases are TGCGCCAGCAGCATGGGCCTAACTGGGGCCAACGTCCTGACTTTC.

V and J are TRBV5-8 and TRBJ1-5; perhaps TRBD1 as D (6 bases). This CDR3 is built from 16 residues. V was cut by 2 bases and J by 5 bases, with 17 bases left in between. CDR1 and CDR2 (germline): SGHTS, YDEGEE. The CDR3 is CASSFVSPGEYQPQHF. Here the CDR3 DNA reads TGTGCCAGCAGCTTTGTCTCTCCAGGGGAGTATCAGCCCCAGCATTTT.

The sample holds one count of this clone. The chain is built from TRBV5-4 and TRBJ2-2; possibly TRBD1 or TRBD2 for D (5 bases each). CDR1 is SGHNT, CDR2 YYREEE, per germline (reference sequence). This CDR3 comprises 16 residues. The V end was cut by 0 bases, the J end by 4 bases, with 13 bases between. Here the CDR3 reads CASSLGGGRPTGELFF. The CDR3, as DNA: TGTGCCAGCAGCTTGGGGGGCGGGCGTCCCACCGGGGAGCTGTTTTTT.

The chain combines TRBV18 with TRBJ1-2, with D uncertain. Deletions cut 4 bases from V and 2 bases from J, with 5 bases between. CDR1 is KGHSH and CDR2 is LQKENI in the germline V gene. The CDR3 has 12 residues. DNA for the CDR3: TGTGCCAGCTCACTAGGGAACTATGGCTACACCTTC. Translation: CASSLGNYGYTF.

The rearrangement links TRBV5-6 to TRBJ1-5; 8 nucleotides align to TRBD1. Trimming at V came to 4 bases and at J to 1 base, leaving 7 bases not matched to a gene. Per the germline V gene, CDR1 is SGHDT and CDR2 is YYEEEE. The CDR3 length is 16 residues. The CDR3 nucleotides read TGTGCCAGCAGCCCGGGGACAGGCGCGAGCAATCAGCCCCAGCATTTT. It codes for CASSPGTGASNQPQHF.

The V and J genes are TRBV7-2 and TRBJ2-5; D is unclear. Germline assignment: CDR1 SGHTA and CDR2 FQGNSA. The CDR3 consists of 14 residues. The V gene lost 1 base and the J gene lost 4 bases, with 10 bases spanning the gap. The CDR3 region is CASSLGALRETQYF. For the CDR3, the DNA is TGTGCCAGCAGCTTAGGTGCATTACGAGAGACCCAGTACTTC.

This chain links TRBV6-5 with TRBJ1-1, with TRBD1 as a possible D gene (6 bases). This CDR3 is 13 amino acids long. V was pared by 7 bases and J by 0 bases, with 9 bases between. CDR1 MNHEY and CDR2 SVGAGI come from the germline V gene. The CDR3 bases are TGTGCCAGCAAAGACAGGATGAACACTGAAGCTTTCTTT. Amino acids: CASKDRMNTEAFF.

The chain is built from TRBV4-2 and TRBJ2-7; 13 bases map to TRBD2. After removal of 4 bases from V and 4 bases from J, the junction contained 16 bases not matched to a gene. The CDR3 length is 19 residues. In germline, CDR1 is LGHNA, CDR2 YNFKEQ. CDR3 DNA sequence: TGTGCCAGCAGCCTCACAGGAGGACTAGCGGGGGATGAGACGTACGAGCAGTACTTC. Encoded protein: CASSLTGGLAGDETYEQYF.

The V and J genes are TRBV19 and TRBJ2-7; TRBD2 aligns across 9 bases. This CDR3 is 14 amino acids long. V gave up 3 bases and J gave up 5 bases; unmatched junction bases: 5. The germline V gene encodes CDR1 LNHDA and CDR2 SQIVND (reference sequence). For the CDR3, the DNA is TGTGCCAGTAGTATTTTAGCGGGAGTCCACGAGCAGTACTTC. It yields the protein CASSILAGVHEQYF.

The CDR3 region has the DNA TGCAGCTTCTCCTTCGGGACACAAAAAGGCGATACGCAGTATTTT. Its protein product is CSFSFGTQKGDTQYF. The rearrangement joins TRBV29-1 to TRBJ2-3, with D possibly TRBD1 on 6 matching bases. V was trimmed by 8 bases and J by 6 bases, leaving 24 bases between them. The CDR3 is 15 amino acids. The germline V gene has CDR1 SQVTM and CDR2 ANQGSEA.

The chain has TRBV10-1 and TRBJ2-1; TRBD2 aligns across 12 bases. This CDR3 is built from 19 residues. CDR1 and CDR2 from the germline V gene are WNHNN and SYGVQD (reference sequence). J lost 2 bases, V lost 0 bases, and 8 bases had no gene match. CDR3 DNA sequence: TGCGCCAGCAGTGAGTCGGGGGTACTAGCGGGGGGACCCTACAATGAGCAGTTCTTC. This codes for CASSESGVLAGGPYNEQFF.

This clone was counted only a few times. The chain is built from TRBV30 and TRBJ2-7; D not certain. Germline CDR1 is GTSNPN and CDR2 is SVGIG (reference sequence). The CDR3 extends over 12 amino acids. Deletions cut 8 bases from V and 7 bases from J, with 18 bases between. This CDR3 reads CALGVTMGEQYF. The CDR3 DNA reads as TGTGCCCTCGGTGTAACTATGGGGGAGCAGTACTTC.

The CDR3 nucleotides read TGTGCCAGCAGAGCGGACAGGGGGAACCAAGAGACCCAGTACTTC. Amino acids: CASRADRGNQETQYF. The V call is TRBV6-5, the J call TRBJ2-5; 10 bases fit TRBD1. This CDR3 is built from 15 residues. V shed 6 bases and J 0 bases; nucleotides not matched to a gene: 4. Germline CDR1 and CDR2: MNHEY and SVGAGI.